Sequencing of this T cell receptor (beta chain) was carried out in a study of beta chain features in type 1 diabetes. Overall study: Across all samples, some 98 million sorted cells were examined.

Study-wide findings and caveats: The study found moderately but significantly shorter TCRB CDR3s in all four CD4+ subsets of Type 1 diabetes patients.

Expressed TCRB transcripts were sequenced after all isolated RNA was converted to cDNA. Clones were read by immunoSEQ multiplex PCR, and TCRdb kept only the in-frame ones, dropping some. The data hold some 48,000 clones, with around 40% observed a single time. This clone was detected a few times. The antigen is not known. Sorting with CD45RO/CCR7/CD25/CD127/CD95/CD27 yielded naive, central memory, regulatory and stem-like memory CD4+ cells. Sorted populations were all over 95% pure. V was shortened by 0 bases and J by 1 base, with 4 bases between the two germline ends. The germline V gene encodes CDR1 SGHNT and CDR2 YYREEE (reference sequence). The CDR3 consists of 13 residues.

Sequenced material: stem cell memory CD4+ T cells from blood. This chain links TRBV5-4 with TRBJ1-1; no firm D call. This sequence originates from a man aged 25-45 years with type 1 diabetes. The CDR3: CASSLEANTEAFF. For the CDR3, the DNA is TGTGCCAGCAGCTTGGAAGCGAACACTGAAGCTTTCTTT.